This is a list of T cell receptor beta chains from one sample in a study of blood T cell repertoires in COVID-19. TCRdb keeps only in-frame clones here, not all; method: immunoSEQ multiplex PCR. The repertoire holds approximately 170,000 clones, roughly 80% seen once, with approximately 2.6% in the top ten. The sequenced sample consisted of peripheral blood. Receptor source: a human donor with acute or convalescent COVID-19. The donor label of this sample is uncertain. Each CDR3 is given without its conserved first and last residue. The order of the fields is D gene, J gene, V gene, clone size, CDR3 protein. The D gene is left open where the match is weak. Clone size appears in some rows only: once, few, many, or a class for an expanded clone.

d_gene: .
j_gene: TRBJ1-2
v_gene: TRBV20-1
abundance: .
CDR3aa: SARDRGGYT

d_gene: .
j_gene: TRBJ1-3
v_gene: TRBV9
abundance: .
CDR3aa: ASRRDYSSGNTIY

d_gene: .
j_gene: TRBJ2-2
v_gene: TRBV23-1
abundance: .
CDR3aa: ASSRKPGTNTGELF

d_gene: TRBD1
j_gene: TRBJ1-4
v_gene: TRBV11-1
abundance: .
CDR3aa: ASSLGTVNEKLF

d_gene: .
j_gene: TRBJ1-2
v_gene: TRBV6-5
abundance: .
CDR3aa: ASSFRQAYGYT

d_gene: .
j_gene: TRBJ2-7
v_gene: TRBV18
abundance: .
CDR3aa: ASSPMGGSGYEQY

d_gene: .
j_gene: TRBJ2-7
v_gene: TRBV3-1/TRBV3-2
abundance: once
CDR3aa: ASSQDVATRFGEQY

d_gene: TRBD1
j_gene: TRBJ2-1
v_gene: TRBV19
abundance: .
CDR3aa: ASSRSGGQDNEQF

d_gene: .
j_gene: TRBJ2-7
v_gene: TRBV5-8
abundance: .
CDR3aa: ASSGWGEGIYEQY

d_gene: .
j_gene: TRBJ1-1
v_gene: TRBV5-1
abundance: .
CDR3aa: ASSPGQMNTEAF

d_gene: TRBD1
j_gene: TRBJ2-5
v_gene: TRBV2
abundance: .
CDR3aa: ASSGRTGEETQY

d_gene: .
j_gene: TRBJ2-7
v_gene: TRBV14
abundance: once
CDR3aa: ASSQVGASEQY

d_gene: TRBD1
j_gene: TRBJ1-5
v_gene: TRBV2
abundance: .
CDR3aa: ASRGTGGAPQH

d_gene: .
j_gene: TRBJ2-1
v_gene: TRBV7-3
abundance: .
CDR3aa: ASSLGAANEQF

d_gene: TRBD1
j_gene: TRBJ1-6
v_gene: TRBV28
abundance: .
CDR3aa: ASSWDSSNSPLH

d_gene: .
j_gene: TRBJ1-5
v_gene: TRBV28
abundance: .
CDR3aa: ASSSRGGNPQPQH

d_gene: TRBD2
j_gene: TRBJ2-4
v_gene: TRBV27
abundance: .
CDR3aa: ASSKPGLAGGVIQY

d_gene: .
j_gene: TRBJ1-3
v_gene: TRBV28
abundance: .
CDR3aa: ASSFASGNTIY

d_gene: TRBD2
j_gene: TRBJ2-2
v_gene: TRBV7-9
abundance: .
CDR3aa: ASSLLGLAELRTGELF

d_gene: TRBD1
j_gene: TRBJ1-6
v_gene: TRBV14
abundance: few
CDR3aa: ASSSGQGANSPLH

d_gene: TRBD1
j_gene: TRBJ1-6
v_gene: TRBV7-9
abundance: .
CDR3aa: ASSLDRGPSFSSPLH

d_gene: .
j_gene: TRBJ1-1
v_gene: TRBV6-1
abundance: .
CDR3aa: ASSGTPPRLNTEAF

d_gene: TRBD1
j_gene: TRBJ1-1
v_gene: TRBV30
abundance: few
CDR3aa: AWSRTGVHTEAF

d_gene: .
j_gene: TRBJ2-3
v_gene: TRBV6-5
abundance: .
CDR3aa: ASSQWQKNTDTQY

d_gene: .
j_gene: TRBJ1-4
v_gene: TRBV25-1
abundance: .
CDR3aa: ASRDARGGEKLF

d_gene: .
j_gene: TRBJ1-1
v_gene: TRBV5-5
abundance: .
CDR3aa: ASSSRGGAPEAF

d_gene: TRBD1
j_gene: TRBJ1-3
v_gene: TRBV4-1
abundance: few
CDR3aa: ASSQEGQPISGNTIY

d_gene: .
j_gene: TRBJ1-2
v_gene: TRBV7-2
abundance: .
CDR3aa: ASSLAQGLYGYT

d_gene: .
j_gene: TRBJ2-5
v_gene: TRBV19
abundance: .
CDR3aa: ASSRSGGGGETQY

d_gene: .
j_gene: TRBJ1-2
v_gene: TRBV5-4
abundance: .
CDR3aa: ASSLENQGDLYGYT

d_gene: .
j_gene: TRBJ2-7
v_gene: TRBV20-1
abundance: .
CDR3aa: SARGDYEQY

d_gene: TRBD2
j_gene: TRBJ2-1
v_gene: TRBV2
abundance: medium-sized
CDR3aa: ASSAPSGSGGGNEQF

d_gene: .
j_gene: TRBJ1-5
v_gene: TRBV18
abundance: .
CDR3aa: ASSPLGGQPQH

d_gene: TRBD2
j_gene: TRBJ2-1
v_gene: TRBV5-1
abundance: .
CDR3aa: ASSRGTSGYNEQF

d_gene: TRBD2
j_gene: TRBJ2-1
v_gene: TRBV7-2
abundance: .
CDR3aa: ASSLASGSSYNEQF

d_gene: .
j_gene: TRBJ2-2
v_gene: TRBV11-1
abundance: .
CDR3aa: ASSLGETGELF

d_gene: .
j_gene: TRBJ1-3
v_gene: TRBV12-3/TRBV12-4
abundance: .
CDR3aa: ASSLGPGNTIY

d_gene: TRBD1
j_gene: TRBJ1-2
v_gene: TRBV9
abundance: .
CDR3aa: ASSVEPDRAGYT

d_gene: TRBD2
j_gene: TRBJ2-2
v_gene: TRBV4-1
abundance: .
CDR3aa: ASSQERAGGGPGELF

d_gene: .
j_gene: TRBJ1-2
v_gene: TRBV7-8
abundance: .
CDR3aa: ASSLAGQGYGYT

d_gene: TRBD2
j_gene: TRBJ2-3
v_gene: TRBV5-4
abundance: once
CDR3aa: ASSPGTSGGAKDTQY

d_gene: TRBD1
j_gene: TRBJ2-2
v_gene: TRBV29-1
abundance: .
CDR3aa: SVVGTGGTGELF

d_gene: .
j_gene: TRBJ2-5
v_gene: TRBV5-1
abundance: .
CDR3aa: ASSPEQGGETQY

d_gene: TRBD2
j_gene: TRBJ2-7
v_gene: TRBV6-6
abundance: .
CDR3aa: ASTQGLADSYEQY

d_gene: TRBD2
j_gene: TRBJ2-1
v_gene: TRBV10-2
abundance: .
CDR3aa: ASVGGTSGRGEQF

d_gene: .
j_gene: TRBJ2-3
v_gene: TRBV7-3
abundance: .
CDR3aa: ASSPFLSTDTQY

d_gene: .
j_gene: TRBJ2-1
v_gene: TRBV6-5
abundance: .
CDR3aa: ASSYSANRNEQF

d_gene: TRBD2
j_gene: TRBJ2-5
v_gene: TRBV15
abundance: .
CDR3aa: ATSRGGLAGQETQY

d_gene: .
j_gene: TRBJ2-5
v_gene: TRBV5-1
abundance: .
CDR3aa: ASSLLVAGETQY

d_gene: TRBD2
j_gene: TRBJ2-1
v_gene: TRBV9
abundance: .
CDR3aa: ASSAPGGAFYNEQF

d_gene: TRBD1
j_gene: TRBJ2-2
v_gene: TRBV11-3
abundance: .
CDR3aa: ASRRQGETGELF

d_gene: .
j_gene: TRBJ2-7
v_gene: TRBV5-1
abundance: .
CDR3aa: ASSPRSSSYEQY

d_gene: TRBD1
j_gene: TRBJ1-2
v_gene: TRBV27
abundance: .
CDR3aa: ASSPGQGNGYT

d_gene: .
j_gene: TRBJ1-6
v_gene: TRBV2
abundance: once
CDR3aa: ASRAQEGNNSPLH

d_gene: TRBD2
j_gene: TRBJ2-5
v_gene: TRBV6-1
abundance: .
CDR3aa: ASSEGLAGGQETQY

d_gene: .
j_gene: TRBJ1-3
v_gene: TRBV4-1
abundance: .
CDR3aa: ASSQPQGKGNTIY

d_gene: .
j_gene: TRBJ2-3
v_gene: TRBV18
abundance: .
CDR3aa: ASSPISVGTDTQY

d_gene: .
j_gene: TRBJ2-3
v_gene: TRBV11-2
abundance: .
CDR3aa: ASSPHTDTQY

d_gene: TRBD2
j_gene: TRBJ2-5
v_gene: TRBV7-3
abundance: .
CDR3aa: ASSWRGGQETQY

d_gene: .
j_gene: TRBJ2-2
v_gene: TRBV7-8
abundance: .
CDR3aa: ASSPAGVNTGELF